What follows describes a single T cell receptor (beta chain). The data originate from a study of OX40 agonist ivuxolimab in advanced cancers. Only in-frame clones appear in the TCRdb table, and some are missing; sequencing was by immunoSEQ multiplex PCR. The table includes approximately 60,000 clones, around 80% detected once. The germline V gene encodes CDR1 SEHNR and CDR2 FQNEAQ (reference sequence). V lost 3 bases to trimming and J lost 0 bases, with 6 bases between them. The CDR3 loop spans 14 amino acids. The source of this sequence is an adult with an advanced solid tumor such as melanoma, head and neck, liver or kidney cancer. The sequences come from CD4+ or CD8+ T cells sorted from blood, collected in a trial of the OX40 agonist ivuxolimab. V usage is TRBV7-9 and J usage is TRBJ2-1; tentatively, D is TRBD2 (5 bases). In nucleotides, the CDR3 is TGTGCCAGCAGCTTCGGAGGCTCCTACAATGAGCAGTTCTTC. The encoded protein is CASSFGGSYNEQFF. The complete variable domain, with remaining parts taken from reference TRBV7-9 and TRBJ2-1, reads DTGVSQNPRHKITKRGQNVTFRCDPISEHNRLYWYRQTLGQGPEFLTYFQNEAQLEKSRLLSDRFSAERPKGSFSTLEIQRTEQGDSAMYLCASSFGGSYNEQFFGPGTRLTVL.